This is a list of T cell receptor beta chains from one sample in a study of shared T cell receptors in the human thymus. Using immunoSEQ multiplex PCR, the repertoire was profiled, and TCRdb retains in-frame clones only, with some absent. Of 550,000 to 800,000 clones detected, 70% to 90% appear once; the ten largest clones hold 0.0095% to 0.013%. The sample was also reused in another study, on human thymus T cells.

The sample taken for sequencing was thymocytes. These receptors originate from a girl less than two years old with a congenital heart defect. Both conserved end residues are part of each CDR3.

TRBV7-9	TRBJ1-1	CASSQATANTEAFF
TRBV7-2	TRBJ1-5	CASSLVDSANQPQHF
TRBV28	TRBJ2-2	CASRSGRAGELFF
TRBV27	TRBJ2-7	CASIPWVEEGEQYF
TRBV28	TRBJ2-3	CASSSPGTSGGGDTQYF
TRBV5-4	TRBJ2-3	CASSLDVADSGGTTDTQYF
TRBV4-3	TRBJ1-3	CASGQEGRNTIYF
TRBV5-1	TRBJ2-7	CASSRQGVYEQYF
TRBV4-1	TRBJ1-1	CASSQAPFHKRVWAEAFF
TRBV2	TRBJ1-1	CASSEGGPTEAFF
TRBV11-2	TRBJ2-7	CASSLVNRDRQYEQYF
TRBV5-1	TRBJ1-2	CASSFKRRRGPNYGYTF
TRBV12-5	TRBJ2-2	CASGLSPTGGELFF
TRBV5-1	TRBJ2-5	CASSLGRGVPRRQETQYF
TRBV27	TRBJ1-1	CASSLGGRVKAFF
TRBV7-3	TRBJ2-2	CASSRNRGPGELFF
TRBV14	TRBJ2-7	CASSRARTYEQYF
TRBV2	TRBJ1-2	CASSEAGGANYGYTF
TRBV5-1	NA	CASSSHDPGTSGSYEQYF
TRBV6-4	NA	CASHWGKTIYEQYF
TRBV7-9	TRBJ1-2	CASSSPSGQGIKANYGYTF
TRBV12-5	TRBJ1-1	CASGYRRTVKLNTEAFF
TRBV10-3	TRBJ2-7	CAISPRGHPYEQYF
TRBV4-1	TRBJ1-1	CASSQDSTTPNTEAFF
TRBV6-1	TRBJ1-1	CASSEAGQSYFHRMNTEAFF
TRBV5-1	TRBJ2-2	CASSPPGTRGELFF
TRBV4-1	TRBJ1-3	CASSQALSPINRGCGNTIYF
TRBV5-1	TRBJ2-5	CASSLGDGTYQETQYF
TRBV19	TRBJ1-1	CASSIKRHTEAFF
TRBV18	TRBJ1-5	CASSRTGVNQPQHF
TRBV29-1	TRBJ1-2	CSVEALHGYTF
TRBV14	TRBJ1-1	CASSQRRVDTEAFF
TRBV5-7	TRBJ1-4	CASSLGRGNEKLFF
TRBV12-5	TRBJ1-1	CAVGTGERVVNTEAFF
TRBV19	TRBJ1-3	CASTSGSGNTIYF
TRBV5-6	TRBJ2-3	CASSLVGHSSVDTQYF
TRBV14	TRBJ1-2	CASSRQGSYGYTF
TRBV2	TRBJ2-1	CASNKGQNNEQFF